Included here is one T cell receptor beta chain sequence, with context. Its antigen is currently not known. Base qualities are not provided; no much larger clone lies one nucleotide away. A fixed 350 ng of DNA was loaded for every bulk PBMC sample. Following the manufacturer instructions, the immunoSEQ TCRb Assay kit was used to amplify TCR beta CDR3 sequences from genomic DNA. The KAPA Library Quantification Kit for Illumina platforms was used to quantify pooled libraries by qPCR. Pooled libraries were sequenced on an Illumina NextSeq 500, clustered at roughly 0.55-1.1 pM. As for the original processing: TCR data were analyzed with immunoSEQ ANALYZER and the R LymphoSeq package. A rearrangement efficiency score was calculated as productive divided by the sum of productive and non-productive CDR3 sequences. Clonality was measured with the Gini coefficient and diversity with the Renyi index at alpha=1, compared pairwise between timepoints within each patient. In LymphoSeq, clonal relatedness was computed with an edit distance of 3 and repertoire similarity was computed with the Bhattacharyya coefficient. To classify response, a linear discriminant analysis based on week-3 changes in clonality and diversity was built with the R MASS and caret packages. What TCRdb holds here is the immuneACCESS table cut down to in-frame rearrangements. Part of the clones is not present; checked against another copy, under half of the missing clones reflect an unresolved V gene, and the others are unexplained. The DNA was the basis for D and trimming; V, J and clone size are from that table. The table for this sample lists about 8,200 clones; around 90% of them were counted only once. In total, the top ten clones hold around 2% of the sample.

This sample is part of a study of blood T cell dynamics during melanoma immunotherapy (dated by TCRdb to 2020 to 2021). Turning to the overall study: All patients had metastatic melanoma and were given first-line pembrolizumab or nivolumab plus ipilimumab as standard of care in the United Kingdom. To identify early correlates of response, the study profiled peripheral T cell receptor repertoires in patients with metastatic melanoma before and after one cycle of checkpoint inhibitor therapy. The training cohort consisted of consecutive patients, while an additional independent group of patients from the same centre was pooled to form an external validation set. Beyond this particular receptor, the publication reports: The relatively small sample size was acknowledged as something that could potentially limit how far the results can be generalized. A bifurcated reorganization of the PBMC repertoire at W3, with increased clonality or increased diversity, was observed in patients who later achieved disease control, unlike in progressors. The study could not determine whether the T cell clones driving repertoire changes were melanoma-specific or reflected general immune activation.

The CDR3 runs 14 residues from the cysteine to the phenylalanine. Only CDR3 DNA remains: 42 bases, in frame from the first base. V is clipped by 4 bases and J by 5 bases, and the sequence between their germline boundaries is 15 bases long. Taken from the germline V gene (reference sequence), the CDR1 and CDR2 loops are LNHDA and SQIVND. The sample's time point label is to be understood as: week 3, after first cycle of checkpoint inhibitor. Blood samples were taken before treatment (T0) and at week 3 (W3), following the first cycle of checkpoint blockade. Except for a couple of patients with rapid clinical progression, response was assessed 12 weeks after the first infusion by RECIST 1.1; disease control meant complete response, partial response or stable disease. Patients with prior systemic cancer treatment, concomitant immunosuppressant therapy or synchronous other active malignancies were excluded. To track both circulating cells and T cell turnover, TCR beta was sequenced from bulk PBMC as well as from plasma cell-free DNA. Lymphoprep and SepMate tubes were used to isolate PBMC from blood, and red cell lysis was then performed. QIAamp DNA Blood Mini kits were used to extract DNA from PBMC and from sorted T cell subsets.

The source material was blood, sampled from a patient treated with checkpoint blockade. The chain uses TRBV19 and TRBJ2-7, with no D gene named confidently. This TCR came from a human donor with melanoma. The DNA sequence is as follows: TGTGCCAGTAGTAGTGGGTCAAGTATCCACGAGCAGTACTTC. Translated, it reads CASSSGSSIHEQYF.